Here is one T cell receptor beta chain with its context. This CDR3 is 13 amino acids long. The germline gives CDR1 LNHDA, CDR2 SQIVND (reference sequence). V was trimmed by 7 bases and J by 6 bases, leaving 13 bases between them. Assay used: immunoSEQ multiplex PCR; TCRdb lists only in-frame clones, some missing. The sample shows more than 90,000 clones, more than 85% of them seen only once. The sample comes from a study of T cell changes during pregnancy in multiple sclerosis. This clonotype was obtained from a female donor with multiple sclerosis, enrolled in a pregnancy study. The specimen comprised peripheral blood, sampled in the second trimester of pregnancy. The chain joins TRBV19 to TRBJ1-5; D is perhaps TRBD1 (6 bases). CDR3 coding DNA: TGTGCCAGTAATCAGGGGTTGGGTCAGCCCCAGCATTTT. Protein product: CASNQGLGQPQHF.